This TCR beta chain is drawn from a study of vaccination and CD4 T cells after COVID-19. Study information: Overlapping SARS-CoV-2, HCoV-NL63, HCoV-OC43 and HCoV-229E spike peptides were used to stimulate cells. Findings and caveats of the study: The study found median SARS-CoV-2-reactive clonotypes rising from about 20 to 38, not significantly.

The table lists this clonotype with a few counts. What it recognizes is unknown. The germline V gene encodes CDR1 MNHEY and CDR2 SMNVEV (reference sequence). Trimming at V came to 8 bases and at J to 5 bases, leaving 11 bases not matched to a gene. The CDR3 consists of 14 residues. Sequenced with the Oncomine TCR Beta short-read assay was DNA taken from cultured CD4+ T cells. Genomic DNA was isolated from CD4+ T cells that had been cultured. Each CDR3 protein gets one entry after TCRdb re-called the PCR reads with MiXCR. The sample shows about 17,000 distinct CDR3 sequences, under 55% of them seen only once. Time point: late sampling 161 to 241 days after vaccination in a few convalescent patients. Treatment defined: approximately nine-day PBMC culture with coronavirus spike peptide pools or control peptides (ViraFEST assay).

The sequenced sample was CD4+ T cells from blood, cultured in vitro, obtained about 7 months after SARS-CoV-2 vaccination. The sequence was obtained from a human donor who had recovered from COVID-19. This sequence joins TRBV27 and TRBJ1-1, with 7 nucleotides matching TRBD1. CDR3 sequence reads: CASADKGAGTEAFF. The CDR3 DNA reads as TGTGCCAGCGCCGACAAGGGGGCGGGTACTGAAGCTTTCTTT.